Presented here are 8 T cell receptor beta chains from one specimen sequenced in a study of blood T cell repertoires in COVID-19. Method: immunoSEQ multiplex PCR; TCRdb's copy keeps in-frame clones and lacks some. Counted here are 35,000 to 50,000 clones, approximately 71% occurring once; the ten biggest clones make up approximately 6.2%. Sequencing was carried out using peripheral blood. The source of these receptors is an elderly man with acute or convalescent COVID-19.

This CDR3 is CASSYPPESGISSYNSPLHF. In DNA form, the CDR3 reads TGTGCCAGCAGTTACCCACCGGAGTCCGGGATTAGCTCCTATAATTCACCCCTCCACTTT. This chain uses TRBV6-2 or TRBV6-3 with TRBJ1-6, with unresolved D. The CDR3 has 20 amino acids. The germline V gene has CDR1 MNHEY and CDR2 SVGEGT. The germline V and J ends were trimmed by 2 bases and 0 bases, with 20 bases remaining between them.

V is TRBV5-5 and J is TRBJ2-7; 8 nucleotides align to TRBD1. Per the germline V gene, CDR1 is SGHKS and CDR2 is YYEKEE (reference sequence). J was trimmed by 2 bases and V by 1 base; bases with no gene match: 5. The CDR3 loop spans 15 amino acids. CDR3 sequence reads: CASSLYGTGAYEQYF. The DNA for the CDR3 is TGTGCCAGCAGCTTGTATGGGACAGGAGCCTACGAGCAGTACTTC.

This chain connects TRBV6-5 to TRBJ2-7; D is possibly TRBD2 (5 bases). CDR3 length: 14 residues. The V gene lost 5 bases and the J gene lost 0 bases, with 11 bases spanning the gap. CDR1 and CDR2 from the germline V gene are MNHEY and SVGAGI. For the CDR3, the DNA is TGTGCCAGCAGTCGGACTCTCAGCTCCTACGAGCAGTACTTC. This encodes CASSRTLSSYEQYF.

The CDR3 DNA follows: TGTGCCAGCAGCTCTACTAGCGGGAGAAGTGGAGAGCAGTACTTC. This gives the protein CASSSTSGRSGEQYF. This chain joins TRBV7-2 and TRBJ2-7, with 11 nucleotides matching TRBD2. Germline values: CDR1 SGHTA, CDR2 FQGNSA. The J segment lost 7 bases and the V segment lost 4 bases, leaving 9 bases of the junction unmatched. The CDR3 contains 15 residues.

This clone was picked up a small number of times. This chain joins TRBV11-2 and TRBJ2-3; D may be TRBD2 (6 bases). Trimming removed 5 bases at V and 0 bases at J, with 18 bases between. Germline V gene data show CDR1 as SGHAT and CDR2 as FQNNGV. The CDR3 consists of 17 residues. CDR3 in amino acids: CASSADGGLASTDTQYF. For the CDR3, the DNA is TGTGCCAGCAGCGCCGACGGAGGCCTAGCGAGCACAGATACGCAGTATTTT.

CDR3 sequence reads: CASWARLNTEAFF. In DNA form, the CDR3 reads TGTGCTAGTTGGGCACGATTGAACACTGAAGCTTTCTTT. The rearrangement joins TRBV12-5 to TRBJ1-1; D remains ambiguous. Germline CDR1 is LGHNT and CDR2 is FRNRAP. The V and J ends lost 8 bases and 0 bases respectively, with 10 bases between them. CDR3 length: 13 residues.

This clone has just a few counts. This chain connects TRBV5-1 to TRBJ2-7; D unresolved. From germline, CDR1 is SGHRS and CDR2 YFSETQ. V lost 5 bases, J lost 0 bases, and 9 bases lay in between. The CDR3 has 13 residues. CDR3 loop: CASRNTRSYEQYF. The CDR3 region has the DNA TGCGCCAGCAGGAACACCCGCTCCTACGAGCAGTACTTC.

V and J are TRBV10-3 and TRBJ2-5; D might be TRBD1 (5 bases). CDR3 length equals 13 residues. The V gene's germline CDR1 is ENHRY and CDR2 SYGVKD. V was pared by 3 bases and J by 5 bases, with 10 bases between. CDR3 amino acids: CAISDTGGETQYF. CDR3 bases: TGTGCCATCAGTGATACAGGTGGGGAGACCCAGTACTTC.